What follows are 23 T cell receptor beta chains derived from one specimen sequenced in a study of blood T cell repertoires in COVID-19. Generated by immunoSEQ multiplex PCR, the TCRdb table keeps only in-frame clones and is missing some. The repertoire holds more than 200,000 clones, with 80% as singletons. The source material was PBMCs or T cells enriched from blood (not recorded which). These receptors were taken from a man in his thirties or forties with acute COVID-19.

This clone was counted only a few times. The gene calls are TRBV27 and TRBJ1-5; 7 bases map to TRBD1. CDR1 and CDR2 (germline): MNHEY, SMNVEV (reference sequence). The CDR3 contains 18 residues. Losses at the gene ends were 3 bases for V and 1 base for J; bases not matched to a gene: 12. Here the CDR3 reads CASSFTGAPFASNQPQHF. The CDR3 DNA sequence: TGTGCCAGCAGTTTTACAGGGGCCCCGTTTGCGAGCAATCAGCCCCAGCATTTT.

The chain is built from TRBV10-2 and TRBJ1-2, with D possibly TRBD1 on 5 matching bases. Germline assignment: CDR1 WSHSY and CDR2 SAAADI. This CDR3 is 15 amino acids long. V lost 4 bases and J lost 2, with 14 bases in between. This CDR3 reads CASSAGHLGNYGYTF. The CDR3 DNA sequence: TGCGCCAGCAGTGCAGGGCACTTGGGAAACTATGGCTACACCTTC.

The chain has TRBV5-1 and TRBJ2-7, with TRBD1 matching 7 bases. Per germline, CDR1 SGHRS and CDR2 YFSETQ. The CDR3 runs 14 residues. V lost 1 base, J lost 0 bases, and 1 base stayed unmatched. The CDR3 DNA sequence: TGCGCCAGCAGCTTGACAGGGGCCTCCTACGAGCAGTACTTC. Translated: CASSLTGASYEQYF.

This chain uses TRBV15 with TRBJ2-1; 12 nucleotides line up with TRBD2. CDR1 and CDR2 from the germline V gene are LNHNV and YYDKDF (reference sequence). The CDR3 has 16 residues. The ends lost 0 bases at V and 8 bases at J; junction bases unmatched: 5. CDR3 amino acids: CATSRDTSGGSHEQFF. The CDR3 coding sequence is TGTGCCACCAGCAGAGACACTAGCGGGGGGTCCCATGAGCAGTTCTTC.

The J gene is TRBJ2-5, the V gene TRBV19, with TRBD1 matching 7 bases. Germline V gene lookup returns CDR1 LNHDA and CDR2 SQIVND (reference sequence). The CDR3 has 16 amino acids. V lost 5 bases, J lost 5 bases, and 14 bases stayed unmatched. CDR3 sequence: CASSPRTGGFGETQYF. For the CDR3, the DNA is TGTGCCAGTAGTCCCCGGACAGGAGGCTTCGGGGAGACCCAGTACTTC.

The chain recombines TRBV7-9 with TRBJ1-2; TRBD1 matches 9 bases. The CDR3 length is 15 residues. Germline assignment: CDR1 SEHNR and CDR2 FQNEAQ (reference sequence). Trimming took 3 bases from V and 5 from J; bases not matched to a gene: 7. CDR3 residues: CASSFRTGERYGYTF. The DNA for the CDR3 is TGTGCCAGCAGCTTCCGGACAGGGGAGAGATATGGCTACACCTTC.

This chain uses TRBV9 with TRBJ1-3, with D hard to call. Germline V CDR1 and CDR2: SGDLS, YYNGEE. V lost 2 bases to trimming and J lost 4 bases, with 19 bases between them. The CDR3 spans 17 residues. The CDR3: CASSVSRAGDEGNTIYF. CDR3 bases: TGTGCCAGCAGCGTCTCGAGAGCAGGCGATGAGGGAAACACCATATATTTT.

This clone was seen just once. This chain links TRBV11-2 with TRBJ2-3, with 9 bases fitting TRBD2. Germline V gene data show CDR1 as SGHAT and CDR2 as FQNNGV. CDR3 length equals 16 residues. The ends lost 1 base at V and 5 bases at J; junction bases unmatched: 7. CDR3 region: CASSLAAGGLGDTQYF. In DNA, the CDR3 is TGTGCCAGCAGCTTAGCCGCGGGGGGGCTGGGAGATACGCAGTATTTT.

The V call is TRBV12-3 or TRBV12-4, the J call TRBJ1-4; TRBD1 matches at 7 bases. The CDR3 has 13 amino acids. V trimming: 6 bases; J trimming: 2 bases; junction bases outside the gene matches: 0. The CDR3, as DNA: TGTGCCAGCAGGGGACAGACTAATGAAAAACTGTTTTTT. Translated, it gives CASRGQTNEKLFF.

This clone was recorded only once. The gene calls are TRBV10-1 and TRBJ2-2; D gene unclear. CDR3 length: 12 residues. Trimming stripped 2 bases from V and 10 bases from J, with 8 bases between. Germline-derived CDR1 and CDR2 are WNHNN and SYGVQD (reference sequence). CDR3 in amino acids: CASSETQLELFF. The CDR3 nucleotides read TGCGCCAGCAGTGAGACGCAGTTGGAGCTGTTTTTT.

V is TRBV19 and J is TRBJ2-3; 11 bases line up with TRBD2. V shed 2 bases and J 2 bases; nucleotides not matched to a gene: 3. The germline V gene has CDR1 LNHDA and CDR2 SQIVND (reference sequence). The CDR3 is made up of 16 amino acids. The CDR3 sequence is CASSILAGGATDTQYF. Here the CDR3 DNA reads TGTGCCAGTAGTATATTAGCGGGGGGGGCCACAGATACGCAGTATTTT.

This chain uses TRBV5-6 with TRBJ1-5; TRBD1 agrees at 7 bases. V trimming: 1 base; J trimming: 6 bases; junction bases outside the gene matches: 4. CDR1 and CDR2 from the germline V gene are SGHDT and YYEEEE. The CDR3 sequence is 14 residues long. CDR3 nucleotides: TGTGCCAGCAGCTTGTGGGCAGGGGGTCAGCCCCAGCATTTT. Translated, it gives CASSLWAGGQPQHF.

The sample holds one count of this clone. The chain combines TRBV13 with TRBJ2-2; a possible D gene is TRBD1 (6 bases). The germline V gene has CDR1 PRHDT and CDR2 FYEKMQ (reference sequence). This CDR3 is built from 18 residues. V lost 1 base and J lost 0, with 15 bases in between. The CDR3 loop is CASSLERLGASNTGELFF. In nucleotides, the CDR3 is TGTGCCAGCAGCTTAGAGAGGCTGGGGGCTTCGAACACCGGGGAGCTGTTTTTT.

The J gene is TRBJ2-7, the V gene TRBV6-5, with 7 bases that match TRBD1. J was trimmed by 6 bases and V by 2 bases; bases with no gene match: 10. The length of the CDR3 is 15 residues. The germline CDR1 and CDR2 sequences are MNHEY and SVGAGI. CDR3 bases: TGTGCCAGCAGTTACCATAGACAGGGAGTTTCCGAGCAGTACTTC. It yields the protein CASSYHRQGVSEQYF.

This clone occurred once. The rearrangement joins TRBV10-3 to TRBJ2-2, with D tentatively TRBD1 (6 bases). The CDR3 sequence is 15 residues long. V was cut by 4 bases and J by 7 bases, with 16 bases left in between. Per the germline V gene, CDR1 is ENHRY and CDR2 is SYGVKD. CDR3 sequence: CAISGAQGRNGELFF. CDR3 DNA: TGTGCCATCAGTGGGGCACAGGGAAGGAACGGGGAGCTGTTTTTT.

The V gene is TRBV2, the J gene TRBJ2-7, with 8 bases identical to TRBD1. From germline, CDR1 is SNHLY and CDR2 FYNNEI. Trimming cost V 5 bases and J 6 bases; bases outside gene matches: 3. This CDR3 contains 12 residues. The CDR3 loop reads CASSKTGGEQYF. The CDR3, as DNA: TGTGCCAGCAGTAAAACAGGGGGCGAGCAGTACTTC. The entire variable domain, with the rest obtained from reference TRBV2 and TRBJ2-7, is as follows: EPEVTQTPSHQVTQMGQEVILRCVPISNHLYFYWYRQILGQKVEFLVSFYNNEISEKSEIFDDQFSVERPDGSNFTLKIRSTKLEDSAMYFCASSKTGGEQYFGPGTRLTVT.

Here the CDR3 DNA reads TGTGCCAGTAAGGCGGGGGGTACCTACGAGCAGTACTTC. Protein product: CASKAGGTYEQYF. This chain links TRBV19 with TRBJ2-7; 8 positions match TRBD2. The CDR3 length is 13 residues. Germline CDR1 reads LNHDA; CDR2 reads SQIVND (reference sequence). The J segment lost 2 bases and the V segment lost 7 bases, leaving 4 bases of the junction unmatched.

The CDR3 region has the DNA TGTGCCAGTAGTAACAGGCCCGCGGCAAATAATCAGCCCCAGCATTTT. Residues: CASSNRPAANNQPQHF. The genes are TRBV19 and TRBJ1-5; TRBD1 might be the D (5 bases). This CDR3 spans 16 amino acids. Germline CDR1 LNHDA, CDR2 SQIVND (reference sequence). The V end lost 4 bases, the J end lost 4 bases, and 17 bases lay between the germline ends.

Concerning this clone itself: Within the sample, other DNA sequences also encode this same CDR3. The chain has TRBV9 and TRBJ2-7; D gene ambiguous. The V gene lost 0 bases and the J gene lost 6 bases, with 10 bases spanning the gap. Germline V gives CDR1 SGDLS, CDR2 YYNGEE. The CDR3 covers 13 residues. The chain's CDR3 is CASSVVLGGEQYF. The CDR3 DNA is TGTGCCAGCAGCGTAGTTCTAGGCGGCGAGCAGTACTTC.

This chain connects TRBV6-1 to TRBJ1-5; weak D call: TRBD1 (5 bases). V dropped 0 bases and J dropped 1 base, with 7 bases sitting between them. The CDR3 spans 15 residues. The V gene's germline CDR1 is MNHNS and CDR2 SASEGT. The CDR3: CASSEAGASNQPQHF. The CDR3 DNA reads TGTGCCAGCAGTGAAGCTGGGGCGAGCAATCAGCCCCAGCATTTT.

V is TRBV12-3 or TRBV12-4 and J is TRBJ2-7, with no clear D. The CDR3 has 13 residues. With 6 bases removed from V and 7 bases from J, the gap between germline ends came to 16 bases. The CDR3 coding sequence is TGTGCCAGCAGGGATGACCGATCAGGAGAGCAGTACTTC. It translates to CASRDDRSGEQYF.

The rearrangement joins TRBV11-2 to TRBJ1-2, with D possibly matching TRBD1 (5 bases). This CDR3 comprises 13 residues. CDR1 SGHAT and CDR2 FQNNGV come from the germline V gene. V was cut by 3 bases and J by 7 bases, with 12 bases left in between. The chain's CDR3 is CASSLAQGRGYTF. The CDR3 nucleotides read TGTGCCAGCAGCTTGGCCCAGGGCCGTGGCTACACCTTC.

V and J are TRBV6-5 and TRBJ2-7; the D gene is possibly TRBD1 (5 bases). The V gene lost 2 bases and the J gene lost 3 bases, with 8 bases spanning the gap. Germline V CDR1 and CDR2: MNHEY, SVGAGI. The CDR3 runs to 13 residues. DNA for the CDR3: TGTGCCAGCAGTTACGTGCAGGGCTACGAGCAGTACTTC. The encoded protein is CASSYVQGYEQYF.